This TCR beta chain is drawn from a study of T cell responses to AZD1222 COVID-19 vaccine. Study-level findings and limits: Baseline serology detected seropositivity in only a handful of AZD1222 recipients.

Germline lookup yields CDR1 LGHDT and CDR2 YNNKEL (reference sequence). The CDR3 totals 14 residues. Trimming stripped 5 bases from V and 4 bases from J, with 14 bases between. Some clones are missing from TCRdb's copy, which holds only in-frame ones; the method was immunoSEQ multiplex PCR. The table includes approximately 150,000 clones, about nine tenths detected once. With regard to this clone: Its antigen is unidentified.

V gene TRBV3-1 (or the pseudogene TRBV3-2) combines with J gene TRBJ2-5; D may correspond to TRBD1 or TRBD2 (5 bases each). This clonotype originated in an adult in good health. Sequences were derived from peripheral blood, sampled on day 0 of AZD1222 vaccination. DNA for the CDR3: TGTGCCAGCAGCGTTGGGGGTAGTGGAGAGACCCAGTACTTC. It translates to CASSVGGSGETQYF.